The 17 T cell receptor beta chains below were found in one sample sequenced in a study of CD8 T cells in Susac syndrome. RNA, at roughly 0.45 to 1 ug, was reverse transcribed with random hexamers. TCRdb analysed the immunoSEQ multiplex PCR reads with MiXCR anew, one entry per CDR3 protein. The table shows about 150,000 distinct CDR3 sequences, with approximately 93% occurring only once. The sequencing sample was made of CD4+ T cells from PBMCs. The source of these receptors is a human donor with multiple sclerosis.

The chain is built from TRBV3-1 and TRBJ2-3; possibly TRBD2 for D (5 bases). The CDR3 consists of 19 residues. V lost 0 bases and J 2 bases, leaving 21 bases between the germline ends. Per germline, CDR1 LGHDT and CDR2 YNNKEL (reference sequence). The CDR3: CASSQEGGTWGGNTDTQYF. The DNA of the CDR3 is TGTGCCAGCAGCCAAGAAGGAGGCACGTGGGGTGGGAACACAGATACGCAGTATTTT.

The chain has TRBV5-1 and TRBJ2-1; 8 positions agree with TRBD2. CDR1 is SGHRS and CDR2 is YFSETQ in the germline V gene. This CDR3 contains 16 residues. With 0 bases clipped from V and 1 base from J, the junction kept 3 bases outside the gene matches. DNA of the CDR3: TGCGCCAGCAGCTTGGTAGCGGGGAGGTCCTACAATGAGCAGTTCTTC. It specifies CASSLVAGRSYNEQFF.

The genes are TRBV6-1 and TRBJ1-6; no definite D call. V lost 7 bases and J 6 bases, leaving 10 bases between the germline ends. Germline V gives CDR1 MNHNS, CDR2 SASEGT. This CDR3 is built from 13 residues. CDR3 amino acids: CASIDRVNSPLHF. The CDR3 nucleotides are TGTGCCAGCATAGATAGGGTTAATTCACCCCTCCACTTT.

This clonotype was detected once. Here the CDR3 DNA reads TGCGCCAGCAGCAAGGGACTAGCGAACGAGCAGTACTTC. Translating it yields CASSKGLANEQYF. V and J are TRBV5-1 and TRBJ2-7, with 10 bases fitting TRBD2. Per the germline V gene, CDR1 is SGHRS and CDR2 is YFSETQ. This CDR3 is 13 amino acids long. Trimming at V came to 4 bases and at J to 5 bases, leaving 3 bases not matched to a gene.

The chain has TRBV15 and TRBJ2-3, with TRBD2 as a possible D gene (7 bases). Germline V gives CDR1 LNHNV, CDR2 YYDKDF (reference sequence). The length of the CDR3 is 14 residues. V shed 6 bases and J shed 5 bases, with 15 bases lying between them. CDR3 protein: CATRPEGGGDTQYF. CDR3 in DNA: TGTGCCACCAGACCCGAGGGGGGGGGAGATACGCAGTATTTT. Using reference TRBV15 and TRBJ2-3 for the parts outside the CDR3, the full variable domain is DAMVIQNPRYQVTQFGKPVTLSCSQTLNHNVMYWYQQKSSQAPKLLFHYYDKDFNNEADTPDNFQSRRPNTSFCFLDIRSPGLGDTAMYLCATRPEGGGDTQYFGPGTRLTVL.

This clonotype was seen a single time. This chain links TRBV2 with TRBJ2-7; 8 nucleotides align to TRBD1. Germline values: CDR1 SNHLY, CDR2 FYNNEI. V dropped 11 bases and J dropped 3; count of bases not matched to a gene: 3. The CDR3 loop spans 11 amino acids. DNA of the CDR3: TGTGCCGGTGGACAGGGCTACGAGCAGTACTTC. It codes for CAGGQGYEQYF.

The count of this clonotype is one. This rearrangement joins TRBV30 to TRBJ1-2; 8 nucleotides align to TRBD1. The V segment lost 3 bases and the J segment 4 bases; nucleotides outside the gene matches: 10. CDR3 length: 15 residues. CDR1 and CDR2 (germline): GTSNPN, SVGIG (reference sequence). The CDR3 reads CAWRLRGQAGYGYTF. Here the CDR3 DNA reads TGTGCCTGGAGACTAAGGGGACAGGCGGGCTATGGCTACACCTTC.

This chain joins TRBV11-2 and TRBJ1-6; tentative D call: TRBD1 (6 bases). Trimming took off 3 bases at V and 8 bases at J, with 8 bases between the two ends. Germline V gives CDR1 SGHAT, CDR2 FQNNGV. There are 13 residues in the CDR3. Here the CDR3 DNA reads TGTGCCAGCAGCTTCGAGGGGGATTCACCCCTCCACTTT. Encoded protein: CASSFEGDSPLHF.

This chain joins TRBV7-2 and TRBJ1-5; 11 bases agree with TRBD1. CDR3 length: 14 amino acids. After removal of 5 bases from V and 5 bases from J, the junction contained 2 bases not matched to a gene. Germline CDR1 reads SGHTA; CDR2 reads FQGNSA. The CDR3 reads CASSKGQGDQPQHF. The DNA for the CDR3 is TGTGCCAGCAGCAAGGGACAGGGGGATCAGCCCCAGCATTTT.

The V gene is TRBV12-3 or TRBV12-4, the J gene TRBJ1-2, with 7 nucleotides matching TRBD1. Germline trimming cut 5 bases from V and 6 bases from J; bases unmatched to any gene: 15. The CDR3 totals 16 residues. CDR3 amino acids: CASSRTRQGVKNGYTF. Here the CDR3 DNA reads TGTGCCAGCAGTCGCACTAGACAGGGAGTGAAGAATGGCTACACCTTC.

CDR3: CASSWGAVYEQYF. CDR3 DNA sequence: TGTGCCAGCAGTTGGGGGGCGGTATACGAGCAGTACTTC. V is TRBV28 and J is TRBJ2-7; either TRBD1 or TRBD2 may fit D (6 bases each). The V end was cut by 4 bases, the J end by 4 bases, with 11 bases between. This CDR3 comprises 13 residues. CDR1 is MDHEN, CDR2 SYDVKM, per germline.

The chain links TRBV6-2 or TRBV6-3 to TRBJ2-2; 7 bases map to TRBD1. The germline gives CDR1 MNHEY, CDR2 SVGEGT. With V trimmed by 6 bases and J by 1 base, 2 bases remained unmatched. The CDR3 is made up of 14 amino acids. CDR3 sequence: CASRDRRNTGELFF. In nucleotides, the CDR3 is TGTGCCAGCAGGGACAGGAGGAACACCGGGGAGCTGTTTTTT.

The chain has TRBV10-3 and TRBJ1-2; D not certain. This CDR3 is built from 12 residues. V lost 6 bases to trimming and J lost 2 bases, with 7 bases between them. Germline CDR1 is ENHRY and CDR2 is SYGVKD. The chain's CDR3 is CAISQSNYGYTF. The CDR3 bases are TGTGCCATCAGCCAGTCGAACTATGGCTACACCTTC.

For the CDR3, the DNA is TGTGCCAGCAGCTACTCCTCTGCCGAGTACAATGAGCAGTTCTTC. It encodes CASSYSSAEYNEQFF. The chain is built from TRBV11-2 and TRBJ2-1, with D uncertain. V was shortened by 4 bases and J by 4 bases, with 14 bases between the two germline ends. Germline values: CDR1 SGHAT, CDR2 FQNNGV. This CDR3 has 15 amino acids.

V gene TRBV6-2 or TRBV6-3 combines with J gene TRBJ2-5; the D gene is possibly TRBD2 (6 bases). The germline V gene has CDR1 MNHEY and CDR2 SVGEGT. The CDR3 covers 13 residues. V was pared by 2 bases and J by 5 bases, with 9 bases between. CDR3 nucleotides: TGTGCCAGCAGTTACGGAGGGTGGGAGACCCAGTACTTC. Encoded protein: CASSYGGWETQYF.

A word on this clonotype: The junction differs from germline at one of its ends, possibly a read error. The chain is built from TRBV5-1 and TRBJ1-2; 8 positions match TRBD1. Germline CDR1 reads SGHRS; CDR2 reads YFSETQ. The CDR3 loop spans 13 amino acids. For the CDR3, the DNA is TGTGCCAGCAGTTTGGGACAGGACTATGGCTACACCTTC. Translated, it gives CASSLGQDYGYTF.

This CDR3 is CASSAGAAGGLETQYF. CDR3 sequence (DNA): TGTGCCAGCAGCGCGGGGGCAGCGGGAGGGCTGGAGACCCAGTACTTC. V is TRBV7-2 and J is TRBJ2-5, with 10 bases that match TRBD2. In germline, CDR1 is SGHTA, CDR2 FQGNSA. The CDR3 length is 16 residues. The V and J ends lost 5 bases and 5 bases, in that order; junction bases with no gene match: 11.